This entry lists 28 T cell receptor beta chains sequenced from one sample in a study of blood T cells in healthy people across ages. A sample-barcoded 5' primer and a J-beta primer mix were used in a second PCR of roughly 6 to 11 cycles. TCRdb processed the 5' RACE reads anew with MiXCR; each CDR3 protein has one entry. The sample carries hundreds of thousands of distinct CDR3 sequences, 45% to 60% recorded once. The sample consisted of blood. These receptors all stem from a woman aged 80 or over in good health.

The chain is built from TRBV28 and TRBJ2-2; TRBD1 matches 9 bases. Germline trimming cut 4 bases from V and 6 bases from J; bases unmatched to any gene: 9. CDR1 MDHEN and CDR2 SYDVKM come from the germline V gene. The CDR3 covers 16 residues. CDR3 bases: TGTGCCAGCAGTTCGACGGGACAGGGATATGCCGGGGAGCTGTTTTTT. Residues: CASSSTGQGYAGELFF.

In the case of this clonotype: A read error may be the cause here, since a much bigger clone is one base away. The V and J genes are TRBV28 and TRBJ2-1; the D gene is possibly TRBD1 (5 bases). V shed 3 bases and J shed 9 bases, with 9 bases lying between them. CDR3 length: 12 amino acids. Germline values: CDR1 MDHEN, CDR2 SYDVKM. The CDR3 bases are TGTGCCAGCAGTTTTGTAGACAGTGAGCAGTTCTTC. This encodes CASSFVDSEQFF. The full variable domain, in which reference TRBV28 and TRBJ2-1 provide the parts outside the CDR3, is DVKVTQSSRYLVKRTGEKVFLECVQDMDHENMFWYRQDPGLGLRLIYFSYDVKMKEKGDIPEGYSVSREKKERFSLILESASTNQTSMYLCASSFVDSEQFFGPGTRLTVL.

This clonotype was recorded many times. V gene TRBV6-5 combines with J gene TRBJ1-4; D is ambiguous. From germline, CDR1 is MNHEY and CDR2 SVGAGI. V shed 3 bases and J shed 3 bases, with 8 bases lying between them. This CDR3 is 14 amino acids long. The CDR3 protein is CASSYSGANEKLFF. DNA of the CDR3: TGTGCCAGCAGTTATTCCGGGGCTAATGAAAAACTGTTTTTT.

Concerning this clonotype: A much larger clone lies a single base off, so this may be a read error. The chain has TRBV12-3 or TRBV12-4 and TRBJ2-3, with TRBD1 as a possible D gene (6 bases). The J call is in doubt because the DNA end fits TRBJ1-5 better. CDR3 length equals 16 residues. The CDR3 nucleotides read TGTGCCAGCAGTTTTGGCCCGGACAGAAGCACAGATACGCAGCATTTT. It encodes CASSFGPDRSTDTQHF.

V gene TRBV29-1 combines with J gene TRBJ2-5, with TRBD2 as a possible D gene (6 bases). Trimming removed 4 bases from V and 2 bases from J, with 8 bases in between. Germline CDR1 reads SQVTM; CDR2 reads ANQGSEA. The CDR3 extends over 12 amino acids. This CDR3 reads CSVVAVQETQYF. For the CDR3, the DNA is TGCAGCGTTGTAGCGGTACAAGAGACCCAGTACTTC.

The chain couples TRBV4-1 to TRBJ2-5; TRBD1 agrees at 7 bases. CDR3 length: 16 amino acids. From germline, CDR1 is MGHRA and CDR2 YSYEKL. V gave up 3 bases and J gave up 3 bases; unmatched junction bases: 10. CDR3 in DNA: TGCGCCAGCAGCCATTTCCCATCCGGGACAGAAGAGACCCAGTACTTC. Protein sequence: CASSHFPSGTEETQYF.

This clonotype appeared once. This rearrangement joins TRBV29-1 to TRBJ2-7; possibly TRBD2 for D (6 bases). Trimming took off 7 bases at V and 1 base at J, with 17 bases between the two ends. Germline values: CDR1 SQVTM, CDR2 ANQGSEA. This CDR3 is built from 14 residues. The CDR3 DNA follows: TGCAGCGCCAAAGTGGACTATACGTCCTACGAGCAGTACTTC. It encodes CSAKVDYTSYEQYF.

This clonotype was seen a handful of times. This chain links TRBV11-2 with TRBJ2-1, with D hard to call. Germline V lookup: CDR1 SGHAT, CDR2 FQNNGV. The ends were cut back, 3 bases at V and 8 bases at J, with 2 bases in the middle. The CDR3 is 10 residues long. The CDR3 DNA reads TGTGCCAGCAGCTTTCATGAGCAGTTCTTC. Protein product: CASSFHEQFF. The whole variable domain, filled in from reference TRBV11-2 and TRBJ2-1, reads EAGVAQSPRYKIIEKRQSVAFWCNPISGHATLYWYQQILGQGPKLLIQFQNNGVVDDSQLPKDRFSAERLKGVDSTLKIQPAKLEDSAVYLCASSFHEQFFGPGTRLTVL.

To note about this clonotype: Compared with germline, one end of the junction differs, possibly owing to a read error. V is TRBV20-1 and J is TRBJ2-3, with D possibly called TRBD1 or TRBD2 (6 bases each). This CDR3 region has 15 residues. Germline V lookup: CDR1 DFQATT, CDR2 SNEGSKA (reference sequence). In DNA, the CDR3 is TGCAGTGTCAGAGAGGGGGGACTTAGCACAGACACGCAGTATTTT. This encodes CSVREGGLSTDTQYF.

In its sample, this clonotype was seen many times. This rearrangement joins TRBV12-3 or TRBV12-4 to TRBJ1-2; D is unclear. Trimming removed 5 bases from V and 2 bases from J, with 9 bases in between. There are 13 residues in the CDR3. CDR3 protein: CASSGRENYGYTF. The CDR3, as DNA: TGTGCCAGCAGTGGACGCGAGAACTATGGCTACACCTTC.

The chain couples TRBV28 to TRBJ2-5, with a tentative D call TRBD2 (6 bases). Trimming cost V 3 bases and J 5 bases, with 16 bases left between them. The CDR3 extends over 15 amino acids. From germline, CDR1 is MDHEN and CDR2 SYDVKM. CDR3 DNA sequence: TGTGCCAGCAGTTTGAGCGGGTTCCTCCGGGAGACCCAGTACTTC. This translates into CASSLSGFLRETQYF.

The V gene is TRBV7-3, the J gene TRBJ2-2; D is ambiguous. The CDR3 has 16 amino acids. Germline-derived CDR1 and CDR2 are SGHTA and FQGTGA. V was trimmed by 2 bases and J by 1 base, leaving 11 bases between them. DNA for the CDR3: TGTGCCAGCAGCTTAGAAAATGGCAAGAACACCGGGGAGCTGTTTTTT. This sequence encodes CASSLENGKNTGELFF.

The chain uses TRBV19 and TRBJ1-2; no clear D. This CDR3 is 13 amino acids long. V was cut by 2 bases and J by 4 bases, with 8 bases left in between. Germline V gene data show CDR1 as LNHDA and CDR2 as SQIVND (reference sequence). CDR3 in amino acids: CASSIRVGYGYTF. In DNA, the CDR3 is TGTGCCAGTAGTATAAGAGTTGGCTATGGCTACACCTTC.

For this clonotype: Since a much larger clone is just one base distant, this may be a read error. The chain joins TRBV5-1 to TRBJ1-2, with TRBD1 identical over 9 bases. CDR3 length equals 16 residues. CDR1 is SGHRS, CDR2 YFSETQ, per germline. CDR3 DNA sequence: TGCGCCAGCAGCTTGTTGGTGGGACAGGGCGGCTATGACTACACCTTC. Its translation: CASSLLVGQGGYDYTF.

As to this clonotype: The junction departs from germline at one end; a sequencing error may be responsible. The chain combines TRBV4-1 with TRBJ2-1; TRBD1 might be the D (5 bases). CDR1 and CDR2 from the germline V gene are MGHRA and YSYEKL. The CDR3 is 12 residues long. The DNA of the CDR3 is TGCGCCGGCAGCTCTCAGGGCAATGAGCAGTTCTTC. Translation gives CAGSSQGNEQFF.

This clonotype was counted between two and nine times. This rearrangement joins TRBV4-1 to TRBJ1-4; D not resolved. This CDR3 region has 14 residues. V was clipped by 0 bases and J by 7 bases, with 9 bases between them. Looked up from germline, CDR1 is MGHRA and CDR2 is YSYEKL. The CDR3 loop is CASSQDVALEKLFF. CDR3 DNA sequence: TGCGCCAGCAGCCAAGATGTCGCCCTTGAAAAACTGTTTTTT.

This clonotype was detected ten times or more. The rearrangement joins TRBV6-5 to TRBJ2-2; D remains unclear. CDR1 and CDR2 (germline): MNHEY, SVGAGI. V dropped 6 bases and J dropped 1 base, with 6 bases sitting between them. The CDR3 contains 13 residues. The DNA for the CDR3 is TGTGCCAGCAGATATCAGAACACCGGGGAGCTGTTTTTT. The encoded protein is CASRYQNTGELFF.

This clonotype is a singleton in its sample. The chain carries TRBV2 and TRBJ1-6; no definite D call. V shed 9 bases and J shed 9 bases, with 6 bases lying between them. Looked up from germline, CDR1 is SNHLY and CDR2 is FYNNEI. This CDR3 is 10 amino acids long. As DNA, the CDR3 is TGTGCCAGTGCATCTTCACCCCTCCACTTT. Protein sequence: CASASSPLHF.

The table lists this clonotype with many counts. The chain combines TRBV7-2 with TRBJ1-1, with TRBD1 as a possible D gene (5 bases). This CDR3 spans 12 amino acids. V lost 1 base, J lost 11 bases, and 11 bases lay in between. Germline V gene lookup returns CDR1 SGHTA and CDR2 FQGNSA. The CDR3 reads CASSLVRGTAFF. The CDR3 DNA reads TGTGCCAGCAGCTTAGTACGAGGGACGGCTTTCTTT.

The V call is TRBV20-1, the J call TRBJ2-5; 8 bases agree with TRBD2. This CDR3 has 14 residues. Trimming removed 0 bases from V and 4 bases from J; junction bases left unmatched: 4. Germline V lookup: CDR1 DFQATT, CDR2 SNEGSKA (reference sequence). The DNA for the CDR3 is TGCAGTGCTAGAGATGGGAGCGGGAGAGAGACCCAGTACTTC. It codes for CSARDGSGRETQYF.

This clonotype was counted between two and nine times. The V gene is TRBV3-1, the J gene TRBJ1-5; D call uncertain. The CDR3 contains 14 residues. Trimming removed 0 bases from V and 7 bases from J, with 10 bases in between. Germline V lookup: CDR1 LGHDT, CDR2 YNNKEL (reference sequence). CDR3 sequence (DNA): TGTGCCAGCAGCCAAGATCCGGGTGGGCAGCCCCAGCATTTT. This gives the protein CASSQDPGGQPQHF.

This clonotype was counted at least ten times. The chain uses TRBV7-2 and TRBJ2-7, with D perhaps matching TRBD1 (6 bases). This CDR3 has 15 amino acids. V gave up 2 bases and J gave up 0 bases, with 11 bases separating them. In germline, CDR1 is SGHTA, CDR2 FQGNSA. The CDR3: CASSLIAGASYEQYF. The CDR3 bases are TGTGCCAGCAGCTTAATAGCAGGGGCCTCCTACGAGCAGTACTTC.

This clonotype was found many times. J is TRBJ2-5 and V is TRBV6-5; D might be TRBD2 (6 bases). There are 12 residues in the CDR3. Germline assignment: CDR1 MNHEY and CDR2 SVGAGI. V gave up 8 bases and J gave up 3 bases, with 10 bases separating them. CDR3 amino acids: CASGREEETQYF. CDR3 nucleotides: TGTGCCAGCGGCAGGGAGGAAGAGACCCAGTACTTC.

The rearrangement uses TRBV6-5 and TRBJ1-4, with D unresolved. The CDR3 has 15 amino acids. CDR1 is MNHEY and CDR2 is SVGAGI in the germline V gene. V dropped 5 bases and J dropped 0 bases, with 10 bases sitting between them. CDR3 DNA sequence: TGTGCCAGCAGTCGATACAGTGCAACTAATGAAAAACTGTTTTTT. Amino acids: CASSRYSATNEKLFF.

The chain recombines TRBV27 with TRBJ2-1; 12 bases align to TRBD2. The CDR3 length is 18 residues. V lost 4 bases to trimming and J lost 7 bases; unmatched junction nucleotides: 14. The germline gives CDR1 MNHEY, CDR2 SMNVEV (reference sequence). The CDR3 reads CASSSPGTSGQRGNEQFF. The CDR3 DNA follows: TGTGCCAGCAGTTCACCCGGGACTAGCGGGCAGAGGGGAAATGAGCAGTTCTTC.

The chain recombines TRBV5-1 with TRBJ1-1, with no clear D. The CDR3 loop spans 14 amino acids. CDR1 SGHRS and CDR2 YFSETQ come from the germline V gene. V shed 1 base and J shed 8 bases, with 15 bases lying between them. The CDR3 reads CASSLRAINSEAFF. In DNA, the CDR3 is TGCGCCAGCAGCTTGAGAGCCATAAACAGCGAAGCTTTCTTT.

This clonotype was counted ten times or more. An end of the junction does not agree with germline; a read error may underlie this. The CDR3 is CASGDSYEQYF. The CDR3 coding sequence is TGTGCCAGCGGTGACAGCTACGAGCAGTACTTC. The gene calls are TRBV2 and TRBJ2-7, with D possibly TRBD1 on 5 matching bases. Germline assignment: CDR1 SNHLY and CDR2 FYNNEI. The CDR3 loop spans 11 amino acids.

Points on this clonotype: A read error may explain this, as a much larger clone is one base away. J is TRBJ2-3 and V is TRBV12-3 or TRBV12-4, with 9 positions matching TRBD2. The CDR3 is made up of 19 amino acids. In nucleotides, the CDR3 is TGTGCCCGCAGTGCCCCGAGTAGTTCTAGCGGGGACCGCAGGGATACGCAGTATTTT. Translated, it gives CARSAPSSSSGDRRDTQYF.